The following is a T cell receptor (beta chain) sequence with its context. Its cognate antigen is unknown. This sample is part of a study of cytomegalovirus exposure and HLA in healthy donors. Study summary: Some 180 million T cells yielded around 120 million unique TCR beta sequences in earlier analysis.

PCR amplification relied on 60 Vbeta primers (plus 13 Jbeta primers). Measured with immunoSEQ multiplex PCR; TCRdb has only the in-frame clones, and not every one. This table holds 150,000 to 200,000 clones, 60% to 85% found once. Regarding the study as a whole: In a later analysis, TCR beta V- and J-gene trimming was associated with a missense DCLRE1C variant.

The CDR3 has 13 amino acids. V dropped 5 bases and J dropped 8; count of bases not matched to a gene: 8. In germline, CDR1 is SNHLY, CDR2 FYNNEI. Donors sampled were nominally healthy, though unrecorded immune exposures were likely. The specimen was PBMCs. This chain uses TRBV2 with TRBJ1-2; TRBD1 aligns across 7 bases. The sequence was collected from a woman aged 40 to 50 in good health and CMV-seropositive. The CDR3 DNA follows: TGTGCCAGCAGTACCGGGGACAGCAGAGGCTACACCTTC. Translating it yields CASSTGDSRGYTF.